This TCR beta chain was obtained from a study of T cell responses to AZD1222 COVID-19 vaccine. CDR1 SNHLY and CDR2 FYNNEI come from the germline V gene. V was shortened by 5 bases and J by 0 bases, with 14 bases between the two germline ends. The CDR3 sequence is 17 residues long. TCRdb's copy holds only in-frame clones and misses some; the assay was immunoSEQ multiplex PCR. The table shows roughly 150,000 clones, with approximately 95% occurring only once. The source material was peripheral blood, sampled 28 days after the second AZD1222 dose. The TCR sequence derives from an adult who received the AZD1222 COVID-19 vaccine. The rearrangement uses TRBV2 and TRBJ1-6; D gene uncertain. DNA for the CDR3: TGTGCCAGCAGTCGCAGGCGAGTAAGCTCCTATAATTCACCCCTCCACTTT. Translation: CASSRRRVSSYNSPLHF.